This TCR beta chain was obtained from a study of shared clonotypes between healthy human individuals. Study-level information: The study used three CD4 naive, three CD4 memory, two CD8 naive and one CD8 memory plate per donor. Study-wide findings and caveats: Shared clonotypes across all four donors exceeded non-shared ones in generation probability.

Researchers divided each subset's genomic DNA evenly across several immunoSEQ plates. The method was immunoSEQ multiplex PCR; TCRdb's version includes in-frame clones alone and lacks a portion of them. The sample yields hundreds of thousands of clones, under 80% seen once. Notes on this clone: Its specificity is not known.

Germline V gives CDR1 MDHEN, CDR2 SYDVKM. V was shortened by 6 bases and J by 3 bases, with 15 bases between the two germline ends. The CDR3 loop spans 15 amino acids. The TCR originated in a woman in her twenties or thirties in good health. The rearrangement links TRBV28 to TRBJ1-3; no clear D gene. The sample comprised memory CD4+ T cells sorted from blood. Subset denoted: CD45RA-negative fraction. CDR3 bases: TGTGCCAGCAGCCGCCAAGGCGCTGATGGAAACACCATATATTTT. This gives the protein CASSRQGADGNTIYF.